This T cell receptor beta chain was documented in a study of T cells after somatic rescue of genetic block. The CDR3 spans 13 residues. Germline V lookup: CDR1 SGHTS, CDR2 YDEGEE. The V and J ends lost 0 bases and 2 bases respectively, with 5 bases between them. The method was immunoSEQ multiplex PCR; TCRdb's version includes in-frame clones alone and lacks a portion of them. Of 11,000 to 15,000 clones listed, 70% to 80% are singletons. Sequenced: peripheral blood mononuclear cells (PBMCs). The V call is TRBV5-8, the J call TRBJ1-1; D not resolved. This receptor was identified in a boy between 10 and 17 years old. The chain's CDR3 is CASSLDRNTEAFF. The DNA of the CDR3 is TGTGCCAGCAGCTTGGACAGAAACACTGAAGCTTTCTTT.